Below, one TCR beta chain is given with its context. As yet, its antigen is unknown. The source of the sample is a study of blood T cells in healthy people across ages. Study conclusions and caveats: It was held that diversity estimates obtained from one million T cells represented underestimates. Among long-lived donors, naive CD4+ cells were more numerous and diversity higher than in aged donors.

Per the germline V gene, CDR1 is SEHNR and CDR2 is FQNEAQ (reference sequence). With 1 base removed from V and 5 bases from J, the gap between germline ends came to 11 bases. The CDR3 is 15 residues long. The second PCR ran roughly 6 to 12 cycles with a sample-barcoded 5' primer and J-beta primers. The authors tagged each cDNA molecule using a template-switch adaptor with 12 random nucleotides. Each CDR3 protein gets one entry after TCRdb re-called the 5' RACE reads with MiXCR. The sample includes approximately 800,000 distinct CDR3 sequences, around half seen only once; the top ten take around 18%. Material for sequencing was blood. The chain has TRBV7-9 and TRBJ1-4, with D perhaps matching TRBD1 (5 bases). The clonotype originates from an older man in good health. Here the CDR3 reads CASSLVMPGNEKLFF. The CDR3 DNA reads TGTGCCAGCAGCTTAGTTATGCCAGGGAATGAAAAACTGTTTTTT.